The 14 T cell receptor beta chains reported below all come from one sample, sequenced in a study of cytomegalovirus exposure and HLA in healthy donors. The PCR contained 60 Vbeta and 13 Jbeta primers. Assay: immunoSEQ multiplex PCR; the TCRdb copy retains only in-frame clones and omits some. Of 150,000 to 190,000 clones in the sample, roughly 80% are singletons; the top ten hold 6.5% to 7.5%. The specimen was PBMCs. The receptors derive from a woman between 45 and 65 years old in good health and CMV-seropositive.

The CDR3, as DNA: TGTGCCAGCAGCCGGGACATCGGGTCACCCCTCCACTTT. It is translated as CASSRDIGSPLHF. The gene calls are TRBV7-2 and TRBJ1-6, with a tentative D call TRBD1 (6 bases). The germline V and J ends were trimmed by 5 bases and 10 bases, with 12 bases remaining between them. CDR3 length: 13 amino acids. Germline V CDR1 and CDR2: SGHTA, FQGNSA.

The CDR3 nucleotides read TGTGCCAGCAGCCCGGGACTAGCGGGGGGGGAGCTGTTTTTT. Translation: CASSPGLAGGELFF. The gene calls are TRBV7-7 and TRBJ2-2, with 13 bases aligning to TRBD2. Germline V lookup: CDR1 SSHAT, CDR2 FNYEAQ (reference sequence). V trimming: 5 bases; J trimming: 8 bases; junction bases outside the gene matches: 2. The CDR3 consists of 14 residues.

The chain employs TRBV27 and TRBJ2-7; a possible D gene is TRBD2 (5 bases). The V end lost 6 bases, the J end lost 7 bases, and 10 bases lay between the germline ends. The CDR3 contains 11 residues. Per the germline V gene, CDR1 is MNHEY and CDR2 is SMNVEV (reference sequence). As DNA, the CDR3 is TGTGCCAGCAGCCCGACGGGGGAGCAGTACTTC. Its translation: CASSPTGEQYF.

The chain recombines TRBV5-6 with TRBJ1-2, with a possible D match to TRBD1 (6 bases). The V and J ends lost 4 bases and 6 bases respectively, with 16 bases between them. The germline V gene has CDR1 SGHDT and CDR2 YYEEEE. The CDR3 consists of 14 residues. Written as DNA, the CDR3 is TGTGCCAGCAGCCCTGGGAGGGGGAGGAATGGCTACACCTTC. Translating gives CASSPGRGRNGYTF.

The chain links TRBV4-2 to TRBJ2-1; 7 bases align to TRBD2. The V segment lost 0 bases and the J segment 9 bases; nucleotides outside the gene matches: 2. The CDR3 runs to 13 residues. Germline CDR1 and CDR2: LGHNA and YNFKEQ. CDR3 sequence: CASSQEASGEQFF. The CDR3, as DNA: TGTGCCAGCAGCCAAGAAGCTAGCGGTGAGCAGTTCTTC.

Here the CDR3 DNA reads TGTGCCAGCAGAGGGCCCCAGAGGGATGAGCAGTTCTTC. Amino acids: CASRGPQRDEQFF. The chain carries TRBV27 and TRBJ2-1, with D possibly being TRBD2 (5 bases). The length of the CDR3 is 13 residues. Germline V gene sequence: CDR1 MNHEY, CDR2 SMNVEV (reference sequence). V lost 6 bases and J lost 8, with 14 bases in between.

The V call is TRBV19, the J call TRBJ2-1, with a weak D call TRBD1 (5 bases). CDR1 is LNHDA and CDR2 is SQIVND in the germline V gene (reference sequence). The CDR3 is made up of 13 amino acids. V lost 6 bases and J 4 bases, leaving 10 bases between the germline ends. CDR3 region: CASSPTDYNEQFF. The CDR3 DNA reads TGTGCCAGTAGCCCGACAGATTACAATGAGCAGTTCTTC.

The chain recombines TRBV29-1 with TRBJ1-1; D is ambiguous. The V gene's germline CDR1 is SQVTM and CDR2 ANQGSEA. The CDR3 contains 13 residues. The V end was cut by 3 bases, the J end by 1 base, with 9 bases between. The CDR3 nucleotides are TGCAGCGTTGATTTCCGGGAGAACACTGAAGCTTTCTTT. It codes for CSVDFRENTEAFF.

This clone was picked up one time. The junction departs from the called germline gene at one end, perhaps through a read error. The chain is built from TRBV7-9 and TRBJ2-7; 9 bases line up with TRBD1. In germline, CDR1 is SEHNR, CDR2 FQNEAQ (reference sequence). The CDR3 contains 16 residues. Here the CDR3 DNA reads TGTTCCAGCAGCTTAGGGAGGGGACAGGGATCCTACGAGCAGTACTTC. This translates into CSSSLGRGQGSYEQYF.

This clone has a handful of counts. The junction departs from germline at one end; a sequencing error may be responsible. The J gene is TRBJ1-1, the V gene TRBV9; 9 bases map to TRBD1. Germline loops: CDR1 SGDLS, CDR2 YYNGEE. The CDR3 runs 10 residues. The CDR3 loop is CASSVDRGLF. The CDR3 nucleotides are TGTGCCAGCAGCGTAGACAGGGGGCTGTTT.

This sequence joins TRBV14 and TRBJ2-3; TRBD2 matches 7 bases. The germline CDR1 and CDR2 sequences are SGHDN and FVKESK. The CDR3 is made up of 11 amino acids. J gave up 8 bases and V 8 bases, and 4 bases lay outside the gene matches. The CDR3 DNA sequence: TGTGCCAGCGGGGGGGGTGTTACGCAGTATTTT. Amino acids: CASGGGVTQYF.

V is TRBV6-5 and J is TRBJ2-7; D is ambiguous. The CDR3 consists of 15 residues. V was trimmed by 2 bases and J by 4 bases, leaving 15 bases between them. CDR1 is MNHEY and CDR2 is SVGAGI in the germline V gene. DNA of the CDR3: TGTGCCAGCAGTTACGGCGCCAGTGGAGTTTACGAGCAGTACTTC. This translates into CASSYGASGVYEQYF.

The V and J genes are TRBV7-8 and TRBJ2-3, with 8 bases aligning to TRBD2. From germline, CDR1 is SGHVS and CDR2 FQNEAQ. Trimming took 5 bases from V and 0 from J; bases not matched to a gene: 10. This CDR3 has 17 residues. CDR3 bases: TGTGCCAGCAGCCGCCGGAGGCTAGCGGGTAGCACAGATACGCAGTATTTT. It encodes CASSRRRLAGSTDTQYF.

The V gene is TRBV5-8, the J gene TRBJ2-1, with 14 bases that match TRBD2. The germline CDR1 and CDR2 sequences are SGHTS and YDEGEE. This CDR3 has 18 amino acids. J was trimmed by 4 bases and V by 5 bases; bases with no gene match: 11. The CDR3 spells CASRSLGLAGGPYNEQFF. DNA for the CDR3: TGTGCCAGCAGGTCCCTCGGACTAGCGGGGGGACCTTACAATGAGCAGTTCTTC.